Following are 23 T cell receptor beta chains from one sample sequenced in a study of blood T cells in healthy people across ages. Primed by a sample-barcoded 5' primer and a J-beta primer mix, a second PCR proceeded for roughly 7 to 12 cycles. TCRdb re-called the 5' RACE reads with MiXCR, one entry per CDR3 protein. The profile shows about 1.1 million distinct CDR3 sequences, more than 30% of them singletons. The specimen sequenced was blood. The origin of the receptors is a young man in good health.

V and J are TRBV25-1 and TRBJ2-7, with unresolved D. The germline V gene encodes CDR1 MGHDK and CDR2 SYGVNS. Trimming stripped 3 bases from V and 7 bases from J, with 10 bases between. This CDR3 has 12 amino acids. The CDR3 nucleotides read TGTGCCAGCAGTGATAGTGGCAGAGAGCAGTACTTC. Amino acids: CASSDSGREQYF.

This clonotype was seen only a few times. The CDR3 region has the DNA TGCAGTGCTGCCTCCATAGCGGGGGTACAAGAGACCCAGTACTTC. As protein: CSAASIAGVQETQYF. The rearrangement joins TRBV20-1 to TRBJ2-5, with 9 bases identical to TRBD2. CDR1 DFQATT and CDR2 SNEGSKA come from the germline V gene (reference sequence). V lost 5 bases and J lost 2; bases outside the gene matches: 9. This CDR3 contains 15 residues.

There are a few counts of this clonotype. The chain joins TRBV7-2 to TRBJ1-2, with D hard to call. V was cut by 5 bases and J by 4 bases, with 14 bases left in between. The germline CDR1 and CDR2 sequences are SGHTA and FQGNSA. The CDR3 runs 14 residues. CDR3 sequence reads: CASSQDNSLYGYTF. CDR3 sequence (DNA): TGTGCCAGCAGCCAAGACAATAGTCTCTATGGCTACACCTTC.

The V and J genes are TRBV7-2 and TRBJ2-3, with D perhaps matching TRBD2 (6 bases). The CDR3 has 16 residues. CDR1 and CDR2 from the germline V gene are SGHTA and FQGNSA. V lost 1 base to trimming and J lost 0 bases, with 11 bases between them. CDR3: CASSLEGRGSTDTQYF. The CDR3 bases are TGTGCCAGCAGCTTAGAGGGCCGGGGGAGCACAGATACGCAGTATTTT.

Notes on this clonotype: A clone one base away is much larger, so this may be a read error. This rearrangement joins TRBV12-3 or TRBV12-4 to TRBJ2-3; no clear D. Between the trimmed V and J ends, which lost 2 bases and 4 bases, there was a span of 4 bases. The CDR3 extends over 12 amino acids. Here the CDR3 DNA reads TGTGCCAGCAGTTTACACGCAGATACGCAGTATTTT. Its protein product is CASSLHADTQYF.

This clonotype has a handful of counts. The rearrangement uses TRBV4-2 and TRBJ2-3; a weak D match, TRBD2 (6 bases). CDR1 and CDR2 from the germline V gene are LGHNA and YNFKEQ. Trimming took off 0 bases at V and 5 bases at J, with 9 bases between the two ends. This CDR3 spans 14 amino acids. CDR3 coding DNA: TGTGCCAGCAGCCAAGAAGCCGGGAGAGATACGCAGTATTTT. Translated: CASSQEAGRDTQYF.

Details on this clonotype: The germline gene is not matched at one end of the junction; a read error may be the cause. The chain combines TRBV7-3 with TRBJ2-1; 8 bases agree with TRBD2. CDR1 and CDR2 (germline): SGHTA, FQGTGA. This CDR3 comprises 17 residues. CDR3 residues: CTSSLTGGSGAYNEQFF. In nucleotides, the CDR3 is TGTACCAGCAGCTTAACGGGTGGTAGCGGGGCCTACAATGAGCAGTTCTTC.

This chain uses TRBV20-1 with TRBJ2-1; perhaps TRBD2 as D (6 bases). Germline V gene data show CDR1 as DFQATT and CDR2 as SNEGSKA (reference sequence). V gave up 6 bases and J gave up 7 bases, with 13 bases separating them. The CDR3 is 12 residues long. CDR3 amino acids: CSAEGPKNEQFF. For the CDR3, the DNA is TGCAGTGCGGAGGGACCGAAGAATGAGCAGTTCTTC.

The chain has TRBV12-3 or TRBV12-4 and TRBJ2-7; TRBD1 agrees at 8 bases. The V segment lost 5 bases and the J segment 5 bases; nucleotides outside the gene matches: 11. The CDR3 runs to 15 residues. CDR3 nucleotide sequence: TGTGCCAGCAGTCCTATAGGGACAGGAAACCACGAGCAGTACTTC. Translation gives CASSPIGTGNHEQYF.

The rearrangement joins TRBV4-1 to TRBJ1-2; D is unclear. The CDR3 consists of 14 residues. V lost 3 bases to trimming and J lost 7 bases, with 15 bases between them. Germline CDR1 MGHRA, CDR2 YSYEKL. The CDR3 sequence is CASSQGGRSVGYTF. The CDR3 coding sequence is TGCGCCAGCAGCCAGGGCGGACGATCAGTTGGCTACACCTTC.

This clonotype has just a few counts. The rearrangement uses TRBV10-3 and TRBJ2-5; TRBD1 matches 9 bases. With the DNA end fitting TRBJ2-7 better, the J assignment may be wrong. Per germline, CDR1 ENHRY and CDR2 SYGVKD. The CDR3 consists of 15 residues. The CDR3 nucleotides are TGTGCCATCAGTGTGAGGGACAGGGTATCGTTCGAGCAGTACTTC. Amino acids: CAISVRDRVSFEQYF.

The genes are TRBV3-1 and TRBJ2-7, with TRBD2 identical over 14 bases. J lost 0 bases, V lost 0 bases, and 7 bases had no gene match. The CDR3 covers 19 residues. Looked up from germline, CDR1 is LGHDT and CDR2 is YNNKEL (reference sequence). CDR3 sequence (DNA): TGTGCCAGCAGCCAAGAAGTGGGACTAGCGGGGGCCCTCTCCTACGAGCAGTACTTC. Residues: CASSQEVGLAGALSYEQYF.

The V call is TRBV28, the J call TRBJ2-1, with TRBD1 as a possible D gene (6 bases). The CDR3 extends over 15 amino acids. V lost 1 base and J lost 13, with 20 bases in between. The germline gives CDR1 MDHEN, CDR2 SYDVKM. The CDR3 loop reads CASSLFQGRGETQFF. In DNA form, the CDR3 reads TGTGCCAGCAGTTTATTCCAGGGGCGTGGAGAGACCCAGTTCTTC.

The chain carries TRBV7-2 and TRBJ1-1; 8 bases agree with TRBD1. Germline assignment: CDR1 SGHTA and CDR2 FQGNSA. Germline trimming cut 5 bases from V and 4 bases from J; bases unmatched to any gene: 9. The length of the CDR3 is 15 residues. CDR3 DNA: TGTGCCAGCAGCCAGGGACAGGATGGGGCCACTGAAGCTTTCTTT. Protein: CASSQGQDGATEAFF.

This clonotype was detected a few times. The genes are TRBV4-3 and TRBJ2-1; D not certain. Trimming removed 4 bases at V and 9 bases at J, with 19 bases between. Germline-derived CDR1 and CDR2 are LGHNA and YSLEER. The CDR3 covers 15 residues. The DNA of the CDR3 is TGCGCCAGCAGCCGCAAGATCCCGGCGGCGAGTGAGCAGTTCTTC. It codes for CASSRKIPAASEQFF.

This clonotype has more than one count but fewer than ten. The chain employs TRBV27 and TRBJ2-1, with no clear D. The germline V and J ends were trimmed by 3 bases and 7 bases, with 10 bases remaining between them. From germline, CDR1 is MNHEY and CDR2 SMNVEV (reference sequence). CDR3 length: 13 residues. This chain's CDR3 is CASSFLGTNEQFF. The DNA of the CDR3 is TGTGCCAGCAGTTTCTTGGGTACGAATGAGCAGTTCTTC.

This clonotype was detected a few times. The chain combines TRBV5-1 with TRBJ2-7; a weak D match, TRBD2 (5 bases). The CDR3 runs 14 residues. CDR1 and CDR2 (germline): SGHRS, YFSETQ. V was pared by 4 bases and J by 5 bases, with 16 bases between. The CDR3 protein is CASSLGGSVHEQYF. In DNA, the CDR3 is TGCGCCAGCAGCCTGGGCGGGTCAGTCCACGAGCAGTACTTC.

The V and J genes are TRBV27 and TRBJ1-6, with TRBD1 identical over 9 bases. The CDR3 runs 17 residues. Per germline, CDR1 MNHEY and CDR2 SMNVEV (reference sequence). The ends lost 6 bases at V and 0 bases at J; junction bases unmatched: 6. In nucleotides, the CDR3 is TGTGCCAGCAGCTTGACAGGGGGAACCTCCTATAATTCACCCCTCCACTTT. Amino acids: CASSLTGGTSYNSPLHF.

V is TRBV29-1 and J is TRBJ2-5; the D gene could be TRBD1 or TRBD2 (5 bases each). V was shortened by 6 bases and J by 11 bases, with 22 bases between the two germline ends. The CDR3 totals 13 residues. Germline CDR1 reads SQVTM; CDR2 reads ANQGSEA. DNA of the CDR3: TGCAGCGTGGGGACCCTCCCGATGAATGAGCAGTACTTC. Amino acid sequence: CSVGTLPMNEQYF.

The rearrangement uses TRBV20-1 and TRBJ1-1, with TRBD1 as a possible D gene (5 bases). Trimming took 7 bases from V and 8 from J, leaving 17 bases between them. This CDR3 is 12 amino acids long. Germline-derived CDR1 and CDR2 are DFQATT and SNEGSKA (reference sequence). The CDR3 DNA sequence: TGCAGTGTTCCGCTAGGTTGGGGGGAAGCTTTCTTT. Translating gives CSVPLGWGEAFF.

The CDR3 DNA sequence: TGCGCCAGCAGCCGAAGAGAGGCCGGGACAGGGTATGAGTACACTGAAGCTTTCTTT. Translated, it gives CASSRREAGTGYEYTEAFF. The chain recombines TRBV4-1 with TRBJ1-1, with TRBD1 matching over 9 bases. J lost 3 bases, V lost 4 bases, and 18 bases had no gene match. The CDR3 totals 19 residues. From germline, CDR1 is MGHRA and CDR2 YSYEKL.

The chain uses TRBV20-1 and TRBJ1-5, with D maybe TRBD1 (5 bases). Germline-derived CDR1 and CDR2 are DFQATT and SNEGSKA (reference sequence). The CDR3 extends over 13 amino acids. The V and J ends lost 3 bases and 6 bases respectively, with 12 bases between them. The CDR3 DNA is TGCAGTGCTAGGTCAGGGAGAGGTCAGCCCCAGCATTTT. It is translated as CSARSGRGQPQHF.

V usage is TRBV5-1 and J usage is TRBJ2-7; D remains unclear. Germline assignment: CDR1 SGHRS and CDR2 YFSETQ. Trimming took off 5 bases at V and 3 bases at J, with 12 bases between the two ends. CDR3 length equals 13 residues. CDR3 in DNA: TGCGCCAGCAGTGACATCACGGGCTACGAGCAGTACTTC. This encodes CASSDITGYEQYF.